The present entry profiles one T cell receptor beta chain with its context. The record originates from a study of cytomegalovirus exposure and HLA in healthy donors. Amplification used 60 Vbeta primers and 13 Jbeta primers. The assay was immunoSEQ multiplex PCR, and TCRdb's table has in-frame clones only and misses some. The sample has 200,000 or so clones; 82% are singletons. This TCR was sampled from a woman between 45 and 65 years old in good health and CMV-seropositive. The sequenced sample was PBMCs.

The CDR3 protein is CASSLPGPSGVETQYF. As DNA, the CDR3 is TGTGCCAGCAGCTTACCCGGGCCAAGCGGGGTGGAGACCCAGTACTTC. The genes are TRBV5-6 and TRBJ2-5, with TRBD2 matching 7 bases. This CDR3 is 16 amino acids long. CDR1 and CDR2 from the germline V gene are SGHDT and YYEEEE. The V gene end was trimmed by 2 bases and the J gene end by 5 bases; junction bases not matched to a gene: 12.